This T cell receptor beta chain appears in the sequencing data of a study of blood T cell repertoires in COVID-19. Study context: Acute-phase and convalescent COVID-19 samples originated in the United States, Italy and Spain.

This CDR3 has 13 residues. From germline, CDR1 is SGHDT and CDR2 YYEEEE. Unmatched junction bases numbered 2, after V lost 5 bases and J lost 1 base. The authors' processing: Cell counts per sample came from amplifying reference gene primers. The repertoire was sequenced with immunoSEQ multiplex PCR; TCRdb's copy has only in-frame clones and lacks some. The V and J calls and clone size come from that table; D and trimming were worked out from the DNA. Of about 90,000 clones in the sample, around 93% are singletons; the top ten hold about 1.8%. Material for sequencing was peripheral blood. The chain couples TRBV5-6 to TRBJ1-1; 7 nucleotides line up with TRBD1. This clonotype originated in a human donor with active COVID-19. The donor label of this sample is uncertain. The CDR3 is CASRRTGNTEAFF. CDR3 coding DNA: TGTGCCAGCAGGCGGACAGGGAACACTGAAGCTTTCTTT.